The T cell receptor (beta chain) described here comes from a study of blood T cell repertoires in COVID-19. Study context: Samples representing acute and convalescent COVID-19 were sourced from the United States, Italy and Spain. PBMCs, B-cell-depleted T cells, or T cells provided the cDNA or gDNA that made up the material.

This CDR3 has 14 residues. V was clipped by 6 bases and J by 7 bases; unmatched bases: 7. Germline assignment: CDR1 MGHDK and CDR2 SYGVNS. Original processing notes: From reference gene primer amplification, estimates of nucleated cell counts were derived. The table came from immunoSEQ multiplex PCR; TCRdb's copy has only in-frame clones and leaves some out. V and J calls and clone size are copied from that table; D and trimming were computed from the DNA. The table has 70,000 to 80,000 clones, about 89% seen once; the top ten hold 10% to 15%. This receptor was identified in a woman aged 55 to 70 with acute or convalescent COVID-19. This chain connects TRBV25-1 to TRBJ1-4, with TRBD1 matching 8 bases. Sequenced: peripheral blood. The CDR3 nucleotides read TGTGCCAGCAGGGACACGACAGGGGCTGAAAAACTGTTTTTT. Its translation: CASRDTTGAEKLFF.